These T cell receptor beta chains were read from a single sample in a study of T cell clonotyping in hematopoietic cell transplantation. The protocol was immunoSEQ multiplex PCR, while the TCRdb copy is restricted to in-frame clones and leaves out a portion. Here the sample spans some 40,000 clones, 94% being singletons. The material sequenced was peripheral blood mononuclear cells. Source of these receptors: a woman between 50 and 59 years old in good health. Some clones in this sample may be carry-over from other donors' samples. The CDR3 runs from the conserved cysteine through the conserved F or W. The D gene is left open where the match is weak. Size is stated for part of the rows, as once, few or many counts, or as a class when the clone is expanded.

V	size	D	J	DNA	CDR3
TRBV6-6	NA	TRBD1	TRBJ1-3	TGTGCCAGCACCGGGGACAGGTCTAGCGCCATATATTTT	CASTGDRSSAIYF
TRBV11-2	NA	NA	TRBJ1-4	TGTGCCAGCAGCTTAGACGGTAGCCTTAATGAAAAACTGTTTTTT	CASSLDGSLNEKLFF
TRBV4-3	NA	NA	TRBJ2-6	TGCGCCAGCAGCCATCTAGGGGGAGTAAGTGGGGCCAACGTCCTGACTTTC	CASSHLGGVSGANVLTF
TRBV5-1	NA	TRBD1	TRBJ2-3	TGCGCCAGCAGCTCAACAGGGGGCAGAACAGATACGCAGTATTTT	CASSSTGGRTDTQYF
TRBV18	NA	NA	TRBJ1-5	TGTGCCAGCTCACCAGGGGGTAGCAATCAGCCCCAGCATTTT	CASSPGGSNQPQHF
TRBV15	NA	NA	TRBJ2-7	TGTGCCACCAGCAGAGATTTCCGGAGCTCCTACGAGCAGTACTTC	CATSRDFRSSYEQYF
TRBV6-5	NA	NA	TRBJ1-4	TGTGCCACCGCACGGAGGCCTAATGAAAAACTGTTTTTT	CATARRPNEKLFF
TRBV28	NA	NA	TRBJ1-5	TGTGCCAGCGGAAACCCGGGGACCCGCAATCAGCCCCAGCATTTT	CASGNPGTRNQPQHF
TRBV29-1	NA	NA	TRBJ1-1	TGCAGCGTTGAAGAGGGTTTGGCTGAAGCTTTCTTT	CSVEEGLAEAFF
TRBV19	NA	NA	TRBJ2-7	TGTGCCAGTATGTCGGGGCCGACTCGCCAGCAGTACTTC	CASMSGPTRQQYF
TRBV9	NA	NA	TRBJ2-7	TGTGCCAGCAGCGTAAGCCAGGCCCCAACCTACGAGCAGTACTTC	CASSVSQAPTYEQYF
TRBV11-3	once	NA	TRBJ1-1	TGTGCCAGCAGTGCCGGGGACACTGAAGCTTTCTTT	CASSAGDTEAFF
TRBV5-1	NA	NA	TRBJ1-6	TGCGCCAGCAGCTTGGTTAATAATTCACCCCTCCACTTT	CASSLVNNSPLHF
TRBV9	NA	TRBD1	TRBJ1-6	TGTGCCAGCAGCGAGGGACAGGGGAGGGATAATTCACCCCTCCACTTT	CASSEGQGRDNSPLHF
TRBV27	NA	TRBD1	TRBJ1-6	TGTGCCAGCAGTTTAACGGGGGACAGGGGGCTATCACCCCTCCACTTT	CASSLTGDRGLSPLHF
TRBV13	few	TRBD2	TRBJ2-1	TGTGCCAGCAGCGACCTAGCGGGTATGCTCGGTCGGCAGTTCTTC	CASSDLAGMLGRQFF
TRBV29-1	NA	NA	TRBJ2-7	TGCAGCGTTGAACTCCTTACAGACTACGAGCAGTACTTC	CSVELLTDYEQYF
TRBV30	NA	NA	TRBJ1-3	TGTGCCTGGAGCACCGGGGGGAACTCTGGAAACACCATATATTTT	CAWSTGGNSGNTIYF
TRBV7-2	NA	NA	TRBJ2-5	TGTGCCAGCTCCCCCGGGGGCCAAGAGACCCAGTACTTC	CASSPGGQETQYF
TRBV5-1	NA	NA	TRBJ2-7	TGCGCCAGCAGCTTGGGGGCTTCCTACGAGCAGTACTTC	CASSLGASYEQYF
TRBV5-4	NA	NA	TRBJ1-4	TGTGCCAGCAGCTTGGGGCAGGAGAATGAAAAACTGTTTTTT	CASSLGQENEKLFF
TRBV5-1	NA	NA	TRBJ2-4	TGCGCCAGCACCATAGACACAGGGAGGGGCATTCAGTACTTC	CASTIDTGRGIQYF
TRBV19	once	TRBD1	TRBJ1-5	TGTGCCAGTAGTATTGACAGGGCGGGGGGCCAGCCCCAGCATTTT	CASSIDRAGGQPQHF
TRBV7-3	NA	TRBD1	TRBJ1-1	TGTGCCAGCAGCTTAGACAGGGCTCAGAACACTGAAGCTTTCTTT	CASSLDRAQNTEAFF
TRBV30	NA	NA	TRBJ2-3	TGTGCCTGGAATGCCCTAGGAACTAGCACAGATACGCAGTATTTT	CAWNALGTSTDTQYF
TRBV4-3	NA	NA	TRBJ1-4	TGCGCCAGCAGCCACTCAGGCCCCAATGAAAAACTGTTTTTT	CASSHSGPNEKLFF
TRBV27	NA	NA	TRBJ1-4	TGTGCCAGCAGTTTCGGGGGGCTGGGCGCAAAACTGTTTTTT	CASSFGGLGAKLFF
TRBV19	NA	NA	TRBJ1-2	TGTGCCAGTAGTATAAGGTCCGGATCTAATAACTATGGCTACACCTTC	CASSIRSGSNNYGYTF
TRBV2	NA	NA	TRBJ2-1	TGTGCCAGCGGACAGAGGGGGGGAACAAATGAGCAGTTCTTC	CASGQRGGTNEQFF
TRBV2	NA	TRBD1	TRBJ1-2	TGTGCCAGCAGGGGGGGGACAGGCTATGGCTACACCTTC	CASRGGTGYGYTF
TRBV4-1	NA	NA	TRBJ2-3	TGCGCCAGCAGCCAGGATACACGTCACGGCGGAGGAAATACGCAGTATTTT	CASSQDTRHGGGNTQYF
TRBV4-1	NA	NA	TRBJ1-2	TGCGCCAGCAGCTCACGGAGATTACAGGGTTCCGATGATGGCTACACCTTC	CASSSRRLQGSDDGYTF
TRBV5-1	once	NA	TRBJ1-1	TGCGCCAGCAGCTTGGGTGACAGAAACACTGAAGCTTTCTTT	CASSLGDRNTEAFF
TRBV7-2	few	NA	TRBJ1-1	TGTGCCAGCAGCTCTGGGGGGAACACTGAAGCTTTCTTT	CASSSGGNTEAFF
TRBV7-9	NA	NA	TRBJ2-7	TGTGCCAGCAGCTTCAGTCCGGGATCAGTCTACGAGCAGTACTTC	CASSFSPGSVYEQYF
TRBV19	NA	NA	TRBJ1-5	TGTGCCAGTAGTATAGGGATTCAGCCCCAGCATTTT	CASSIGIQPQHF
TRBV4-3	NA	NA	TRBJ1-3	TGCGCCAGCAGCCTCACCTCTGGAAACACCATATATTTT	CASSLTSGNTIYF
TRBV10-2	once	NA	TRBJ1-2	TGCGCCAGCAGTGAGGGCGGGACTTTTCTGATCTATGGCTACACCTTC	CASSEGGTFLIYGYTF
TRBV9	NA	NA	TRBJ1-4	TGTGCCAGCAGCGGACTGGACCGAAAACTGTTTTTT	CASSGLDRKLFF
TRBV9	NA	NA	TRBJ1-5	TGTGCCAGCAGCGAGGGGGTGAGTAGCAATCAGCCCCAGCATTTT	CASSEGVSSNQPQHF
TRBV30	NA	NA	TRBJ1-3	TGTGCCGGGGCAAGGGGCTCTGGAAACACCATATATTTT	CAGARGSGNTIYF